This TCR beta chain was sequenced for a study of identical twins. Unique molecular identifiers were present on cDNA, and template switching added a universal primer site. A single record per CDR3 protein comes from TCRdb applying MiXCR to the 5' RACE reads. Here the sample spans around 490,000 distinct CDR3 sequences, roughly 15% being singletons. This clonotype has only a few counts. Its antigen is as yet unknown. Broader study findings: Beta out-of-frame sequences displayed a weaker excess of sharing between twins. Insertions were reduced in abundant cord blood beta clonotypes but not in memory repertoires.

The CDR3 extends over 12 amino acids. The V gene lost 5 bases and the J gene lost 4 bases, with 9 bases spanning the gap. The germline V gene encodes CDR1 SGHAT and CDR2 FQNNGV. These data were also reused for a study on yellow fever vaccine responses in identical twins. From that study: Twins reportedly showed a vaccine T cell response that seemed partly convergent and partly personalized.

The chain has TRBV11-2 and TRBJ2-7, with D possibly matching TRBD1 (5 bases). The origin of this receptor is a woman between 18 and 29 years old in good health. Material: CD4+ T cells sorted from blood. As DNA, the CDR3 is TGTGCCAGCAGCCTCAGGGAATACGAGCAGTACTTC. Protein product: CASSLREYEQYF.